This T cell receptor beta chain was sequenced in a study of regulatory T cells in long-lasting Graves disease. Study conclusions and caveats: New patients shared over 800 public clonotypes, fewer than the approximately 2,500 shared by persistent patients.

This clonotype appeared many times. The target antigen is unknown. Sequencing libraries for TCR beta were prepared with iRepertoire HTBI primers and Arm-PCR of CDR3 regions. TCRdb re-derived calls from the multiplex PCR reads in MiXCR, one entry per CDR3 protein. In the table there are roughly 420,000 distinct CDR3 sequences, roughly 15% of which are singletons. Time point here: newly diagnosed GD, antithyroid drugs for less than 3 months. From PBMCs, RNA was extracted and then used to make the TCR library. V trimming: 4 bases; J trimming: 6 bases; junction bases outside the gene matches: 12. The CDR3 spans 17 residues.

This receptor was identified in a female donor with Graves disease. Sequences were derived from peripheral blood mononuclear cells (PBMCs), sampled at new diagnosis, from a patient treated with antithyroid drugs. V and J are TRBV12-3 or TRBV12-4 and TRBJ1-2; 12 nucleotides match TRBD1. CDR3: CASSSGLFGTGGNGYTF. CDR3 in DNA: TGTGCCAGCAGTTCCGGACTCTTCGGGACAGGGGGCAATGGCTACACCTTC.